The rows below give T cell receptor beta chains drawn from one sample of a study of blood T cell repertoires in COVID-19. Sequencing used immunoSEQ multiplex PCR; TCRdb keeps in-frame clones, though not all of them. The sample contains over 250,000 clones, 70% to 90% of which appear only once. The sample consisted of peripheral blood. The receptor set was obtained from a woman between 55 and 75 years old with acute or convalescent COVID-19. CDR3s include the opening cysteine and the closing phenylalanine or tryptophan. Each record gives: J gene, V gene, CDR3 protein.

j_gene: TRBJ2-6; v_gene: TRBV28; CDR3aa: CASSDLLWAGDGANVLTF
j_gene: TRBJ2-7; v_gene: TRBV6-5; CDR3aa: CASSYSPWALGEQYF
j_gene: TRBJ2-1; v_gene: TRBV19; CDR3aa: CASSVDRDNEQFF
j_gene: TRBJ2-3; v_gene: TRBV30; CDR3aa: CAWALAGGPIFPDTQYF
j_gene: TRBJ2-7; v_gene: TRBV6-5; CDR3aa: CASSIAGGRAYEQYF
j_gene: TRBJ1-3; v_gene: TRBV28; CDR3aa: CASSLKDTIYF
j_gene: TRBJ2-3; v_gene: TRBV11-2; CDR3aa: CASVRSWTATDTQYF
j_gene: TRBJ2-7; v_gene: TRBV7-3; CDR3aa: CASSLGGTGSNEQYF
j_gene: TRBJ1-6; v_gene: TRBV13; CDR3aa: CASSSDRSSYNSPLHF
j_gene: TRBJ2-1; v_gene: TRBV27; CDR3aa: CASSSGGEQFF
j_gene: TRBJ2-1; v_gene: TRBV5-1; CDR3aa: CASSLVALRGDYNEQFF
j_gene: TRBJ2-2; v_gene: TRBV5-1; CDR3aa: CASSLVARSTGELFF
j_gene: TRBJ1-2; v_gene: TRBV7-6; CDR3aa: CASSPRGGATDGYTF
j_gene: TRBJ2-5; v_gene: TRBV5-1; CDR3aa: CASSDPGRGGETQYF
j_gene: TRBJ1-1; v_gene: TRBV6-5; CDR3aa: CASSYSTGFGTEAFF
j_gene: TRBJ2-7; v_gene: TRBV19; CDR3aa: CASSMGQGPYEQYF
j_gene: TRBJ2-3; v_gene: TRBV5-1; CDR3aa: CASTSGAARDTQYF
j_gene: TRBJ1-1; v_gene: TRBV14; CDR3aa: CASSPYRGNTEAFF
j_gene: TRBJ2-2; v_gene: TRBV28; CDR3aa: CASSLRQGHGELFF
j_gene: TRBJ2-1; v_gene: TRBV5-4; CDR3aa: CASSSGDYNEQFF
j_gene: TRBJ1-1; v_gene: TRBV27; CDR3aa: CASRRNTEAFF
j_gene: TRBJ2-7; v_gene: TRBV13; CDR3aa: CASSGTGSYEQYF